The present entry profiles one T cell receptor beta chain with its context. Primers: 60 Vbeta forward and 13 Jbeta reverse. Measured with immunoSEQ multiplex PCR; TCRdb has only the in-frame clones, and not every one. The sample has 150,000 to 200,000 clones, 82% seen once. This cohort consisted of healthy bone marrow donors. This sample is part of a study of cytomegalovirus exposure and HLA in healthy donors. Trimming removed 4 bases at V and 3 bases at J, with 16 bases between. The CDR3 totals 16 residues. From germline, CDR1 is SGHRS and CDR2 YFSETQ. The clonotype originates from a girl aged 5 to 17 in good health and CMV-seropositive. Sequenced input: PBMCs. V is TRBV5-1 and J is TRBJ2-2; D is possibly TRBD2 (5 bases). The CDR3 nucleotides are TGCGCCAGCAGCCCGGTGGCTAGCCAAGACACCGGGGAGCTGTTTTTT. Translating it yields CASSPVASQDTGELFF.